This entry describes one TCR beta chain. Its antigen remains unidentified. Excluded were patients having autoimmune disease history or systemic immunosuppression. Assay: immunoSEQ multiplex PCR; the TCRdb copy retains only in-frame clones and omits some. The sample has about 54,000 clones; around nine tenths are singletons. This CDR3 region has 17 residues. V lost 8 bases and J lost 5; bases outside the gene matches: 19. Germline V CDR1 and CDR2: SGHRS, YFSETQ. The sample comes from a study of OX40 agonist ivuxolimab in advanced cancers. Across the whole study: Dose-escalation patients' cancers were hepatocellular carcinoma, melanoma, renal cell or head and neck cancer. With a range of roughly 20 to 85, age averaged 60 years, and about 80% were male.

Study-level results: Researchers did not determine the expanded peripheral T cells' antigen specificity.

The sequencing used CD4+ or CD8+ T cells sorted from blood, collected in a trial of the OX40 agonist ivuxolimab. J is TRBJ2-7 and V is TRBV5-1; 10 bases agree with TRBD2. The receptor was derived from an adult with an advanced solid tumor such as melanoma, head and neck, liver or kidney cancer. The CDR3 DNA sequence: TGCGCCAGGGGGGAGCGGGAGGGCCCAAGGTGCGGCCACGAGCAGTACTTC. Protein product: CARGEREGPRCGHEQYF.